This entry lists 21 T cell receptor beta chains sequenced from one sample in a study of blood T cell repertoires in COVID-19. The assay was immunoSEQ multiplex PCR, and TCRdb's table has in-frame clones only and misses some. Here the sample spans some 110,000 clones, around four fifths being singletons. The sample comprised peripheral blood. The receptors come from a woman in her 70s with acute or convalescent COVID-19.

The chain combines TRBV7-9 with TRBJ2-7, with TRBD2 as a possible D gene (6 bases). There are 14 residues in the CDR3. Trimming cost V 5 bases and J 2 bases, with 13 bases left between them. From germline, CDR1 is SEHNR and CDR2 FQNEAQ (reference sequence). The CDR3: CASSVGGTPYEQYF. The CDR3 DNA reads as TGTGCCAGCAGCGTAGGCGGGACCCCCTACGAGCAGTACTTC.

The V and J genes are TRBV19 and TRBJ2-2, with D possibly TRBD2 on 6 matching bases. The CDR3 has 13 residues. V lost 5 bases to trimming and J lost 7 bases, with 11 bases between them. Germline CDR1 and CDR2: LNHDA and SQIVND (reference sequence). Written as DNA, the CDR3 is TGTGCCAGTAGTGGCCGGCGGGACGGGGAGCTGTTTTTT. This codes for CASSGRRDGELFF.

The chain couples TRBV3-1 (or the pseudogene TRBV3-2) to TRBJ1-5; TRBD1 is a possible D gene (6 bases). CDR1 is LGHDT and CDR2 is YNNKEL in the germline V gene (reference sequence). The CDR3 extends over 14 amino acids. V lost 4 bases and J 4 bases, leaving 11 bases between the germline ends. DNA for the CDR3: TGTGCCAGCAGCCCACAGGGAGGGAATCAGCCCCAGCATTTT. This gives the protein CASSPQGGNQPQHF.

This chain links TRBV6-1 with TRBJ1-2; 11 bases align to TRBD1. The germline CDR1 and CDR2 sequences are MNHNS and SASEGT. With V trimmed by 1 base and J by 5 bases, 3 bases remained unmatched. The CDR3 loop spans 15 amino acids. This chain's CDR3 is CASSEGDRGFYGYTF. DNA of the CDR3: TGTGCCAGCAGTGAAGGGGACAGGGGGTTTTATGGCTACACCTTC.

The chain has TRBV9 and TRBJ1-3; 7 bases fit TRBD1. CDR3 length: 14 amino acids. Germline CDR1 reads SGDLS; CDR2 reads YYNGEE. V shed 1 base, J shed 4 bases, and the junction held 2 bases outside the gene matches. The CDR3 loop reads CASSVTGVGNTIYF. In DNA, the CDR3 is TGTGCCAGCAGCGTAACAGGGGTCGGAAACACCATATATTTT.

This chain links TRBV12-3 or TRBV12-4 with TRBJ2-7; D remains unclear. Trimming removed 6 bases from V and 5 bases from J, with 8 bases in between. The CDR3 totals 11 residues. The CDR3 spells CASRETNEQYF. CDR3 nucleotides: TGTGCCAGCAGGGAGACGAACGAGCAGTACTTC.

The J gene is TRBJ2-5, the V gene TRBV28; 8 bases match TRBD1. The CDR3 sequence is 14 residues long. CDR1 is MDHEN, CDR2 SYDVKM, per germline. Unmatched junction bases numbered 10, after V lost 4 bases and J lost 9 bases. Here the CDR3 reads CASSSSGQGSAQYF. Written as DNA, the CDR3 is TGTGCCAGCAGTTCGTCAGGACAGGGTTCGGCCCAGTACTTC.

This clone was counted only a few times. The chain couples TRBV2 to TRBJ2-1; 10 nucleotides agree with TRBD2. V was pared by 4 bases and J by 7 bases, with 7 bases of the junction left unmatched. The CDR3 has 15 residues. The germline CDR1 and CDR2 sequences are SNHLY and FYNNEI. The CDR3 reads CASSGGLAGANEQFF. CDR3 nucleotides: TGTGCCAGCAGTGGGGGGCTAGCGGGAGCGAATGAGCAGTTCTTC.

The V call is TRBV5-8, the J call TRBJ2-5; a possible D gene is TRBD1 (6 bases). The CDR3 runs to 13 residues. Per germline, CDR1 SGHTS and CDR2 YDEGEE. Trimming cost V 4 bases and J 6 bases, with 13 bases left between them. CDR3 sequence: CASSKTGSKTQYF. The CDR3 nucleotides read TGTGCCAGCAGCAAAACAGGGTCCAAGACCCAGTACTTC.

The genes are TRBV28 and TRBJ1-1; 10 nucleotides line up with TRBD1. Germline assignment: CDR1 MDHEN and CDR2 SYDVKM. CDR3 size: 14 residues. Trimming cost V 6 bases and J 11 bases; bases outside gene matches: 12. In DNA form, the CDR3 reads TGTGCCAGCAGCTCCGGGACAGGGGTCTCGGGGGCTTTCTTT. Protein: CASSSGTGVSGAFF.

The chain combines TRBV2 with TRBJ2-2; 9 bases line up with TRBD1. The CDR3 has 15 residues. Germline lookup yields CDR1 SNHLY and CDR2 FYNNEI. V trimming: 6 bases; J trimming: 6 bases; junction bases outside the gene matches: 8. CDR3 DNA: TGTGCCAGCAGACCCGGGACAGGGACCCCCGGGGAGCTGTTTTTT. It translates to CASRPGTGTPGELFF. Looking up the rest from reference TRBV2 and TRBJ2-2 gives the full variable domain: EPEVTQTPSHQVTQMGQEVILRCVPISNHLYFYWYRQILGQKVEFLVSFYNNEISEKSEIFDDQFSVERPDGSNFTLKIRSTKLEDSAMYFCASRPGTGTPGELFFGEGSRLTVL.

The V and J genes are TRBV28 and TRBJ1-1, with D unclear. Trimming pared 3 bases from V and 3 bases from J, leaving 14 bases between. The CDR3 covers 15 residues. Germline V gives CDR1 MDHEN, CDR2 SYDVKM. In DNA, the CDR3 is TGTGCCAGCAGTTTGAGGGTCGGGTCGTACACTGAAGCTTTCTTT. Residues: CASSLRVGSYTEAFF.

This clone was observed a single time. This rearrangement joins TRBV29-1 to TRBJ2-7; 8 nucleotides agree with TRBD1. The V gene end was trimmed by 4 bases and the J gene end by 2 bases; junction bases not matched to a gene: 1. Germline CDR1 is SQVTM and CDR2 is ANQGSEA. The CDR3 spans 12 residues. The CDR3 DNA sequence: TGCAGCGTTGGGACAGGGCCCTACGAGCAGTACTTC. Protein sequence: CSVGTGPYEQYF.

V usage is TRBV5-1 and J usage is TRBJ2-2, with TRBD2 identical over 7 bases. This CDR3 is built from 15 residues. The germline CDR1 and CDR2 sequences are SGHRS and YFSETQ. V trimming: 4 bases; J trimming: 0 bases; junction bases outside the gene matches: 3. CDR3: CASSATSANTGELFF. In nucleotides, the CDR3 is TGCGCCAGCAGCGCAACTAGCGCGAACACCGGGGAGCTGTTTTTT.

The chain combines TRBV6-5 with TRBJ1-1; 7 nucleotides line up with TRBD1. The germline CDR1 and CDR2 sequences are MNHEY and SVGAGI. This CDR3 has 12 residues. The ends lost 8 bases at V and 2 bases at J; junction bases unmatched: 2. In DNA, the CDR3 is TGTGCCAGCCGGGACAGCAACACTGAAGCTTTCTTT. This translates into CASRDSNTEAFF.

The genes are TRBV6-5 and TRBJ1-1; no definite D call. The germline CDR1 and CDR2 sequences are MNHEY and SVGAGI. Trimming took off 4 bases at V and 0 bases at J, with 9 bases between the two ends. CDR3 length: 14 residues. CDR3 nucleotides: TGTGCCAGCAGTTGGGAGAGTCTGAACACTGAAGCTTTCTTT. Translated: CASSWESLNTEAFF.

The rearrangement links TRBV7-2 to TRBJ1-1; 9 bases are shared with TRBD1. CDR1 SGHTA and CDR2 FQGNSA come from the germline V gene. This CDR3 has 14 amino acids. After removal of 3 bases from V and 5 bases from J, the junction contained 4 bases not matched to a gene. CDR3 protein: CASSFGQGRTEAFF. The CDR3 DNA sequence: TGTGCCAGCAGCTTTGGACAGGGGAGGACTGAAGCTTTCTTT.

This chain joins TRBV19 and TRBJ1-2, with D unresolved. V was cut by 7 bases and J by 4 bases, with 16 bases left in between. Germline V gene lookup returns CDR1 LNHDA and CDR2 SQIVND (reference sequence). CDR3 length: 14 residues. The CDR3, as DNA: TGTGCCAGTACCCTAGAGGCAGACCTCTATGGCTACACCTTC. This encodes CASTLEADLYGYTF.

This clone was seen just once. The V call is TRBV5-4, the J call TRBJ2-3; 8 bases match TRBD2. V was pared by 1 base and J by 4 bases, with 5 bases of the junction left unmatched. CDR1 SGHNT and CDR2 YYREEE come from the germline V gene (reference sequence). The CDR3 is 15 amino acids. The CDR3 DNA reads TGTGCCAGCAGCTTGTCGGGGGGGATGGCAGATACGCAGTATTTT. This sequence encodes CASSLSGGMADTQYF. The full variable domain, rest sourced from reference TRBV5-4 and TRBJ2-3, is ETGVTQSPTHLIKTRGQQVTLRCSSQSGHNTVSWYQQALGQGPQFIFQYYREEENGRGNFPPRFSGLQFPNYSSELNVNALELDDSALYLCASSLSGGMADTQYFGPGTRLTVL.

This clone was picked up a small number of times. The CDR3 loop is CSVEDLASLTETQYF. As DNA, the CDR3 is TGCAGCGTTGAAGATCTTGCGTCACTAACGGAGACCCAGTACTTC. The rearrangement joins TRBV29-1 to TRBJ2-5; D uncertain. The V and J ends lost 0 bases and 5 bases respectively, with 16 bases between them. Looked up from germline, CDR1 is SQVTM and CDR2 is ANQGSEA. This CDR3 is built from 15 residues.

The genes are TRBV7-2 and TRBJ2-3, with 8 bases aligning to TRBD2. The CDR3 runs 15 residues. Germline V lookup: CDR1 SGHTA, CDR2 FQGNSA. The J segment lost 6 bases and the V segment lost 3 bases, leaving 8 bases of the junction unmatched. As DNA, the CDR3 is TGTGCCAGCAGCTTGAGCGGGGGTCAAGGGGATACGCAGTATTTT. This codes for CASSLSGGQGDTQYF.